The clone carrying this T cell receptor (beta chain) appeared many times. The antigen is unknown. The authors ran a second PCR of roughly 7 to 11 cycles using a sample-barcoded 5' primer and a J-beta primer mix. TCRdb re-analysed the 5' RACE reads in MiXCR, keeping a single row per CDR3 protein. This table has 1,500,000 or so distinct CDR3 sequences, almost 60% appearing once. Germline V gene sequence: CDR1 SQVTM, CDR2 ANQGSEA. The V gene end was trimmed by 1 base and the J gene end by 6 bases; junction bases not matched to a gene: 0. This CDR3 is 14 amino acids long. The entry originates in a study of blood T cells in healthy people across ages. Findings and caveats of the study: The long-lived group displayed more naive CD4+ cells, plus higher diversity, than the aged donors did. Roughly linear declines in TCR beta diversity per million T cells occurred with age.

The clonotype comes from a man younger than 30 in good health. Material for sequencing was blood. V usage is TRBV29-1 and J usage is TRBJ2-4, with 13 bases lining up with TRBD2. CDR3 bases: TGCAGCGTTGAAGGGACTAGCGGGGGAAACATTCAGTACTTC. Its protein is CSVEGTSGGNIQYF.